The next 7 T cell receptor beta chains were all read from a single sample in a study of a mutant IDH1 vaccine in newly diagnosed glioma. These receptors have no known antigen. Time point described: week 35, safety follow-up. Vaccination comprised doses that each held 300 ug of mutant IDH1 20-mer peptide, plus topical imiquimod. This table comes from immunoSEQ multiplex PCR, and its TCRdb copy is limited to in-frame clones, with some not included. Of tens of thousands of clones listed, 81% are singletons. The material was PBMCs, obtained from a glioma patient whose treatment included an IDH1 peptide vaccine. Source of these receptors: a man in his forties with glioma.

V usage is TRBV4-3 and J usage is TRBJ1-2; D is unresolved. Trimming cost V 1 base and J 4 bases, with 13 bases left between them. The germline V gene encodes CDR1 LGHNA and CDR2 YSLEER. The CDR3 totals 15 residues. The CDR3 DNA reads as TGCGCCAGCAGCCAAGCCGTAGGGCCGGCCTATGGCTACACCTTC. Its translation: CASSQAVGPAYGYTF.

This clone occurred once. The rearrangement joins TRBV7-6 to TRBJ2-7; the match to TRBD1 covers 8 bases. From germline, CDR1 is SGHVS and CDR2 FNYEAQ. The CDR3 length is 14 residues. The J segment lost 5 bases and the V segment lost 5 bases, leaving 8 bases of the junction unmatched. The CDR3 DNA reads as TGTGCCAGCAGCGAAGACAGGGGAGGCGACGAGCAGTACTTC. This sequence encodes CASSEDRGGDEQYF.

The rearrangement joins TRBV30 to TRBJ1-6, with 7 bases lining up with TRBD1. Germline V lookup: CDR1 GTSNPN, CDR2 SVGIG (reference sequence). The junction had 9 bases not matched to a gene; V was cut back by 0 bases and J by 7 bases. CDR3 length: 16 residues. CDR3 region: CAWSVPHRGGNSPLHF. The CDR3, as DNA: TGTGCCTGGAGTGTTCCGCACAGGGGCGGGAATTCACCCCTCCACTTT. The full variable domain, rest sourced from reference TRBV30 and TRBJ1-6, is SQTIHQWPATLVQPVGSPLSLECTVEGTSNPNLYWYRQAAGRGLQLLFYSVGIGQISSEVPQNLSASRPQDRQFILSSKKLLLSDSGFYLCAWSVPHRGGNSPLHFGNGTRLTVT.

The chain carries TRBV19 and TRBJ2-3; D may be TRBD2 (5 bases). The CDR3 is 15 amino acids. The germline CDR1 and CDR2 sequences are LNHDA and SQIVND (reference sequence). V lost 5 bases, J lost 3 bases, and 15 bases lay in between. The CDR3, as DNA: TGTGCCAGTAGTCTGGAAGGAGGACGTACAGATACGCAGTATTTT. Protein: CASSLEGGRTDTQYF. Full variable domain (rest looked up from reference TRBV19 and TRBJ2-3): DGGITQSPKYLFRKEGQNVTLSCEQNLNHDAMYWYRQDPGQGLRLIYYSQIVNDFQKGDIAEGYSVSREKKESFPLTVTSAQKNPTAFYLCASSLEGGRTDTQYFGPGTRLTVL.

The CDR3 region is CASSFPGLEQYF. The CDR3 DNA follows: TGTGCCAGCAGCTTCCCCGGGCTCGAGCAGTACTTC. The chain has TRBV5-4 and TRBJ2-7; D ambiguous. The CDR3 consists of 12 residues. Germline lookup yields CDR1 SGHNT and CDR2 YYREEE (reference sequence). V shed 2 bases and J shed 6 bases, with 9 bases lying between them.

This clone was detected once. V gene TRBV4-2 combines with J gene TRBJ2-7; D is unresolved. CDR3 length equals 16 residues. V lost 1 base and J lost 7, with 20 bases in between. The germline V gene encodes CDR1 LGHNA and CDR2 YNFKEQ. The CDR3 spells CASSQVTDLTLLEQYF. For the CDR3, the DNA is TGTGCCAGCAGCCAAGTGACCGATTTGACCCTGTTGGAGCAGTACTTC.

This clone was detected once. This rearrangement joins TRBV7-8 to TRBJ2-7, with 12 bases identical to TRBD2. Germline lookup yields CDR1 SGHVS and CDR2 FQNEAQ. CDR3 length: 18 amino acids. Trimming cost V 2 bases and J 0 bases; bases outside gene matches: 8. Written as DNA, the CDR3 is TGTGCCAGCAGCTTAACGGGGACTAGCGGGCTCTTCTCCTACGAGCAGTACTTC. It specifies CASSLTGTSGLFSYEQYF. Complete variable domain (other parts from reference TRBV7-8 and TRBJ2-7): GAGVSQSPRYKVAKRGQDVALRCDPISGHVSLFWYQQALGQGPEFLTYFQNEAQLDKSGLPSDRFFAERPEGSVSTLKIQRTQQEDSAVYLCASSLTGTSGLFSYEQYFGPGTRLTVT.